The clone carrying this T cell receptor beta chain has ten or more counts. Its antigen is unknown. The authors prepared the TCRbeta library with unique molecular identifiers. TCRdb reprocessed the PCR reads via MiXCR and lists one record per CDR3 protein. The sample carries approximately 300,000 distinct CDR3 sequences, roughly 11% recorded once. These data come from a study of T-cell reconstitution after alpha-beta-depleted transplantation in children. Study-wide results and limits: Reportedly, only several hundred clones from non-depleted graft cells drove alpha-beta T-cell counts at about two months. Some patients' high day-60 TCRbeta diversity was attributed to recipient cells surviving conditioning. At one year after transplant, newly produced T cells mostly accounted for T-cell counts and diversity.

V lost 3 bases to trimming and J lost 6 bases, with 15 bases between them. Germline values: CDR1 MDHEN, CDR2 SYDVKM. The CDR3 length is 15 residues. The receptor was derived from a male patient aged 2-10 years who had a stem cell transplant for chronic granulomatous disease, so the T cells may come from the graft donor. Material: peripheral blood, obtained 180 days after TCRalphabeta/CD19-depleted stem cell transplant. The genes are TRBV28 and TRBJ1-5; D ambiguous. The CDR3 nucleotides read TGTGCCAGCAGTTTGCCCCGCGGCTCTGCTCAGCCCCAGCATTTT. Residues: CASSLPRGSAQPQHF.